The clone carrying this TCR beta chain has ten or more counts. A single-stranded UMI oligo with SP2 sequence was ligated to cDNA 3' ends. The first PCR ran roughly 4 cycles with an equimolar RC1.1 and RC1.2 beta primer mix. TCRdb reprocessed the UMI-ligation and nested PCR reads with MiXCR, giving one entry per CDR3 protein. The data hold about 50,000 distinct CDR3 sequences, with around a tenth observed a single time. Looked up from germline, CDR1 is SQVTM and CDR2 is ANQGSEA. This CDR3 has 13 amino acids. V dropped 6 bases and J dropped 6 bases, with 14 bases sitting between them. The sample originates from a study of quantifying T cell responses using KT2 cells. In the study overall: RNA was reverse transcribed with TCR alpha and beta constant-region primers.

Specimen: PBMCs spiked with cells of the T cell clone KT2. This receptor was identified in a human donor. V gene TRBV29-1 combines with J gene TRBJ2-2; no definite D call. The CDR3 region has the DNA TGCAGCGTGAACAGCCGTGGAGCCGGGGAGCTGTTTTTT. Residues: CSVNSRGAGELFF.